This TCR beta chain was captured by sequencing in a study of identifying expanded T cells in peripheral blood. On this clone itself: Its specificity is unknown.

Findings of the study overall: Clone count variance between roughly 2-week samples rose with total template count.

CDR3 length equals 16 residues. V shed 3 bases and J shed 8 bases, with 23 bases lying between them. Germline V lookup: CDR1 SQVTM, CDR2 ANQGSEA. Collection occurred without any documented infections or immune events in donors. Sequencing used immunoSEQ multiplex PCR; TCRdb keeps in-frame clones, though not all of them. The sample holds roughly 100,000 clones; about 89% are singletons and the top ten take 16%. The receptor's source is a person between 18 and 75 years old in good health. This chain joins TRBV29-1 and TRBJ2-1, with D possibly being TRBD1 or TRBD2 (6 bases each). The sequenced sample was blood. CDR3 loop: CSVEWGRGDPFDEQFF. In nucleotides, the CDR3 is TGCAGCGTTGAGTGGGGGCGGGGCGACCCTTTCGATGAGCAGTTCTTC.